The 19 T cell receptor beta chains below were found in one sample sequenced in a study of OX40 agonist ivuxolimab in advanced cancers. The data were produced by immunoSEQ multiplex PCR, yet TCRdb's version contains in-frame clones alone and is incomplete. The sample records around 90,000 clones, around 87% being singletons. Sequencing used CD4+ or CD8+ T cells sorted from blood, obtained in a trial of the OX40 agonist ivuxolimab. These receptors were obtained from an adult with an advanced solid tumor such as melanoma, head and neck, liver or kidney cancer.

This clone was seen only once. CDR3 region: CASSYLQGTAGETQYF. Written as DNA, the CDR3 is TGTGCCAGCAGCTATTTACAGGGAACGGCGGGAGAGACCCAGTACTTC. The chain links TRBV7-8 to TRBJ2-5; the D gene is possibly TRBD1 (6 bases). With 4 bases removed from V and 4 bases from J, the gap between germline ends came to 19 bases. The germline CDR1 and CDR2 sequences are SGHVS and FQNEAQ. The CDR3 covers 16 residues.

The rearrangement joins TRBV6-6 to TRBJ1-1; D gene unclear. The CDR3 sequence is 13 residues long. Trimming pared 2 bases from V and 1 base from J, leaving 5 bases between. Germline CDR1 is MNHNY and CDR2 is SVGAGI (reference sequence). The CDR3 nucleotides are TGTGCCAGCAGTTACGCCCGGAACACTGAAGCTTTCTTT. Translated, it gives CASSYARNTEAFF.

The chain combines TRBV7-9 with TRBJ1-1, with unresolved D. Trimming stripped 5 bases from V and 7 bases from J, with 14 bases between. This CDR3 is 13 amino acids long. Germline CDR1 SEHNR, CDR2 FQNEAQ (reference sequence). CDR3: CASSPNSDGEAFF. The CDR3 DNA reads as TGTGCCAGCAGCCCAAACTCGGACGGTGAAGCTTTCTTT.

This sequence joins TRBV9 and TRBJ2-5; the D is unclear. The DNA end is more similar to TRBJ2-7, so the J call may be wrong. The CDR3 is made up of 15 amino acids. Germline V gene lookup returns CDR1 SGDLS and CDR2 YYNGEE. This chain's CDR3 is CASSVATLGGYEQYF. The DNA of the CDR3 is TGTGCCAGCAGCGTAGCTACCTTGGGTGGTTACGAGCAGTACTTC.

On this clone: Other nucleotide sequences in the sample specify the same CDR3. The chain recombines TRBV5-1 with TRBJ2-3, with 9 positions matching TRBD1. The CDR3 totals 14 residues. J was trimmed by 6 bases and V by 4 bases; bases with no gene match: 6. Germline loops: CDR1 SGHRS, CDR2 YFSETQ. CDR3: CASSPGQGTDTQYF. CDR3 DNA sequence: TGCGCCAGCAGCCCAGGACAGGGGACGGATACGCAGTATTTT.

The CDR3 spells CASSPGRYSEQYF. The CDR3 DNA reads as TGTGCCAGCAGCCCGGGACGGTACTCTGAGCAGTACTTC. The chain recombines TRBV7-3 with TRBJ2-7; D is perhaps TRBD1 or TRBD2 (5 bases each). The V end was cut by 5 bases, the J end by 7 bases, with 15 bases between. Germline V gene sequence: CDR1 SGHTA, CDR2 FQGTGA. CDR3 length equals 13 residues.

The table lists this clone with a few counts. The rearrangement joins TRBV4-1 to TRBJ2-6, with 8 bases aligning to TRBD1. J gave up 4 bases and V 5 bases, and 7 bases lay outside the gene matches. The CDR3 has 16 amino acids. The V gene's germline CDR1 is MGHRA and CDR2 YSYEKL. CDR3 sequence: CASSSQGAQGANVLTF. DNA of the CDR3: TGCGCCAGCAGCTCTCAGGGGGCGCAAGGGGCCAACGTCCTGACTTTC.

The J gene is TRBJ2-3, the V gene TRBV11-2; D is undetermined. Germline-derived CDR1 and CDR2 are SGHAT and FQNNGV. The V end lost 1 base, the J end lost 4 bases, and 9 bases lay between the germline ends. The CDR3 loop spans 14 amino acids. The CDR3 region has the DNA TGTGCCAGCAGCTTAGCCCTCGTTTCAGATACGCAGTATTTT. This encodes CASSLALVSDTQYF. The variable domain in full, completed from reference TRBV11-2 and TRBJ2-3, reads EAGVAQSPRYKIIEKRQSVAFWCNPISGHATLYWYQQILGQGPKLLIQFQNNGVVDDSQLPKDRFSAERLKGVDSTLKIQPAKLEDSAVYLCASSLALVSDTQYFGPGTRLTVL.

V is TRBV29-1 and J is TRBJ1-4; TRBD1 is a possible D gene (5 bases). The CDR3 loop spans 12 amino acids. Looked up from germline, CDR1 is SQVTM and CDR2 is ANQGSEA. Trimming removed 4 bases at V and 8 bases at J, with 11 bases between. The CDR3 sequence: CSVGRALEKLFF. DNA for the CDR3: TGCAGCGTTGGCAGGGCATTAGAAAAACTGTTTTTT.

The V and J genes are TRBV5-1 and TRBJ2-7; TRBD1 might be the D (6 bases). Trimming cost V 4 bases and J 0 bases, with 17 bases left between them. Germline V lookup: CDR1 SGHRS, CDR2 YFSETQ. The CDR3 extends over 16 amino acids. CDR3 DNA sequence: TGCGCCAGCAGCCAGTCCCGGGACAAATTCTCCTACGAGCAGTACTTC. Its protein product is CASSQSRDKFSYEQYF.

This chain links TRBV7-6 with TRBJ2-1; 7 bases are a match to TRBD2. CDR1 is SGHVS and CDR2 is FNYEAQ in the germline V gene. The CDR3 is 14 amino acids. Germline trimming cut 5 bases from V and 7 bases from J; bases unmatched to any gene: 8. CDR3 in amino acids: CASSRGLDSNEQFF. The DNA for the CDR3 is TGTGCCAGCAGCCGTGGACTAGATTCTAATGAGCAGTTCTTC.

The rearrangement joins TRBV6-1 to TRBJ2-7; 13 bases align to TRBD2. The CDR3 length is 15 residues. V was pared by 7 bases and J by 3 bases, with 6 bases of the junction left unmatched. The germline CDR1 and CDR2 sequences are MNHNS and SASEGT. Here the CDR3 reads CASNRLAGGLYEQYV. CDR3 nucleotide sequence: TGTGCCAGCAACAGACTAGCGGGAGGACTCTACGAGCAGTACGTC.

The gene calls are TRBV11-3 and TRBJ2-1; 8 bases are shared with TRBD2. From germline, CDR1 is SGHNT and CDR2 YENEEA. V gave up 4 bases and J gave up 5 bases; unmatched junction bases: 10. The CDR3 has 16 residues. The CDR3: CASSSRGAGADNEQFF. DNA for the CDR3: TGTGCCAGCAGCTCCCGGGGAGCGGGAGCGGACAATGAGCAGTTCTTC.

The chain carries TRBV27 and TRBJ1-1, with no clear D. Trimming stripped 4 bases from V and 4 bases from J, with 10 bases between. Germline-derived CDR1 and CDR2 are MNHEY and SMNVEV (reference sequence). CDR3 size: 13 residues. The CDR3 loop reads CASSSYLSTEAFF. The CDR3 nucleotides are TGTGCCAGCAGTTCCTATTTAAGCACTGAAGCTTTCTTT.

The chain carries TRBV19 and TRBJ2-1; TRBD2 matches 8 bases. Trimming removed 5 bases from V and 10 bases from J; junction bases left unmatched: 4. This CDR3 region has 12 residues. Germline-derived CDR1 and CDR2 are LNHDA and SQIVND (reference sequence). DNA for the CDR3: TGTGCCAGTAGTCGTCGGGAGGGCGAGCAGTTCTTC. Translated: CASSRREGEQFF.

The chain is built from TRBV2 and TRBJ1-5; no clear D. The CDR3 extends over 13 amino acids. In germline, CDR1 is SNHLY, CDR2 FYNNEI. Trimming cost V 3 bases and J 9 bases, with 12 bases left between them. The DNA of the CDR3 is TGTGCCAGCAGTGAGACCGGGTCCTTGCCCCAGCATTTT. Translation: CASSETGSLPQHF.

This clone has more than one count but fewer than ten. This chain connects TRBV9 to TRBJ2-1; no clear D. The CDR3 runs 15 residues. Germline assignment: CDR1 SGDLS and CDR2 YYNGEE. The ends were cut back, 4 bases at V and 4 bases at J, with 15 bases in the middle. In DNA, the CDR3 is TGTGCCAGCAGCCCCGTCGCACACAGATACAATGAGCAGTTCTTC. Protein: CASSPVAHRYNEQFF.

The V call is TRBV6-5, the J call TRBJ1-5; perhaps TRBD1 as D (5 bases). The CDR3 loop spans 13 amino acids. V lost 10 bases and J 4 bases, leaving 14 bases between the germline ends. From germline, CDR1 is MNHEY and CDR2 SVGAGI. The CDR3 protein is CATRQGINQPQHF. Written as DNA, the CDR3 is TGTGCCACCAGGCAGGGTATTAATCAGCCCCAGCATTTT.

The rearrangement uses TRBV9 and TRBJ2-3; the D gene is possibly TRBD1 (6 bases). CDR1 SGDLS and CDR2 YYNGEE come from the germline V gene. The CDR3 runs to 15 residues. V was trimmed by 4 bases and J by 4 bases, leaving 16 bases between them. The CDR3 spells CASSPRPDSADTQYF. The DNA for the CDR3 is TGTGCCAGCAGCCCCCGCCCGGACAGCGCAGATACGCAGTATTTT. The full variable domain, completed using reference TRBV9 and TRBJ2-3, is DSGVTQTPKHLITATGQRVTLRCSPRSGDLSVYWYQQSLDQGLQFLIQYYNGEERAKGNILERFSAQQFPDLHSELNLSSLELGDSALYFCASSPRPDSADTQYFGPGTRLTVL.